These 31 T cell receptor beta chains were all obtained from the same sample, sequenced in a study of cytomegalovirus exposure and HLA in healthy donors. The study ran its PCR with 60 Vbeta and 13 Jbeta primers. Only in-frame clones appear in the TCRdb table, and some are missing; sequencing was by immunoSEQ multiplex PCR. Of around 150,000 clones listed, roughly 79% were seen once; the top ten hold about 0.93%. Sequencing was done on a sample of PBMCs. Source of these receptors: a woman aged 45 to 65 in good health and CMV-seropositive.

The rearrangement joins TRBV6-1 to TRBJ1-1, with a weak D call TRBD1 (6 bases). V dropped 7 bases and J dropped 0 bases, with 9 bases sitting between them. The CDR3 runs 13 residues. The germline V gene encodes CDR1 MNHNS and CDR2 SASEGT. CDR3 amino acids: CASNTGLNTEAFF. Written as DNA, the CDR3 is TGTGCCAGCAATACAGGGTTGAACACTGAAGCTTTCTTT.

The CDR3 loop reads CASSKGGLGTGSQDTDTQYF. The CDR3 nucleotides read TGTGCCAGCAGCAAAGGGGGCCTGGGGACAGGGTCCCAGGACACAGATACGCAGTATTTT. This chain uses TRBV21-1 with TRBJ2-3; TRBD1 reflects the table's D call only, with no check against the DNA. TRBV21-1 is assigned pseudogene status. CDR3 length: 20 residues.

This rearrangement joins TRBV19 to TRBJ1-1; D is unresolved. Trimming took off 6 bases at V and 8 bases at J, with 13 bases between the two ends. There are 12 residues in the CDR3. Germline CDR1 LNHDA, CDR2 SQIVND (reference sequence). The CDR3 protein is CASSPQAGEAFF. CDR3 nucleotides: TGTGCCAGTAGCCCGCAGGCTGGGGAAGCTTTCTTT.

This clone was detected once. The sample carries other DNA sequences with the same CDR3. This sequence joins TRBV9 and TRBJ1-2; a possible D gene is TRBD1 (5 bases). Germline values: CDR1 SGDLS, CDR2 YYNGEE. With 2 bases removed from V and 2 bases from J, the gap between germline ends came to 7 bases. CDR3 length: 13 amino acids. CDR3 residues: CASSVTGNYGYTF. The CDR3 coding sequence is TGTGCCAGCAGCGTCACAGGAAACTATGGCTACACCTTC.

The genes are TRBV2 and TRBJ2-1, with D possibly TRBD2 on 5 matching bases. CDR3 length equals 13 residues. CDR1 is SNHLY, CDR2 FYNNEI, per germline. The ends were cut back, 6 bases at V and 4 bases at J, with 10 bases in the middle. The CDR3 loop reads CASRDSLYNEQFF. The DNA of the CDR3 is TGTGCCAGCAGGGACTCACTGTACAATGAGCAGTTCTTC.

The chain is built from TRBV6-1 and TRBJ1-3; D call uncertain. Per the germline V gene, CDR1 is MNHNS and CDR2 is SASEGT. V was pared by 7 bases and J by 7 bases, with 5 bases between. CDR3 length: 10 amino acids. CDR3 amino acids: CASTSNTIYF. The CDR3 DNA sequence: TGTGCCAGCACTTCGAACACCATATATTTT.

The V call is TRBV10-3, the J call TRBJ2-7; 13 bases map to TRBD2. With 6 bases clipped from V and 5 bases from J, the junction kept 7 bases outside the gene matches. The CDR3 covers 15 residues. From germline, CDR1 is ENHRY and CDR2 SYGVKD. This CDR3 reads CAIRPGLAGVDEQYF. For the CDR3, the DNA is TGTGCCATCAGACCAGGACTAGCGGGGGTGGACGAGCAGTACTTC.

This chain joins TRBV2 and TRBJ2-1; D is possibly TRBD1 (5 bases). The CDR3 has 14 residues. Germline assignment: CDR1 SNHLY and CDR2 FYNNEI. Trimming shortened V by 5 bases and J by 4 bases, and 12 bases separated the two germline ends. This chain's CDR3 is CASSLTGLYNEQFF. The CDR3 DNA reads as TGTGCCAGCAGTCTTACAGGTTTATACAATGAGCAGTTCTTC.

The gene calls are TRBV6-1 and TRBJ2-7, with 7 bases that match TRBD2. Germline V gene data show CDR1 as MNHNS and CDR2 as SASEGT. The CDR3 runs to 16 residues. With V trimmed by 2 bases and J by 5 bases, 12 bases remained unmatched. CDR3 DNA: TGTGCCAGCAGTGAAAGTCGGGGAGCGGGGTGGCACGAGCAGTACTTC. It encodes CASSESRGAGWHEQYF.

The V gene is TRBV18, the J gene TRBJ2-3; D is unresolved. V shed 3 bases and J shed 0 bases, with 7 bases lying between them. CDR1 and CDR2 (germline): KGHSH, LQKENI. This CDR3 region has 14 residues. Here the CDR3 DNA reads TGTGCCAGCTCACCGAGAGCTAGCACAGATACGCAGTATTTT. The encoded protein is CASSPRASTDTQYF.

The genes are TRBV4-1 and TRBJ2-6; D is possibly TRBD1 (6 bases). The CDR3 contains 16 residues. Germline assignment: CDR1 MGHRA and CDR2 YSYEKL. V dropped 2 bases and J dropped 3 bases, with 11 bases sitting between them. The CDR3 sequence is CASSQSGAGGANVLTF. The CDR3 nucleotides read TGCGCCAGCAGCCAATCAGGGGCGGGTGGGGCCAACGTCCTGACTTTC.

This chain uses TRBV5-6 with TRBJ2-4, with TRBD1 matching over 8 bases. J lost 9 bases, V lost 3 bases, and 14 bases had no gene match. The CDR3 covers 16 residues. The germline CDR1 and CDR2 sequences are SGHDT and YYEEEE. The CDR3 protein is CASSSYLQGVVSIQYF. CDR3 in DNA: TGTGCCAGCAGCTCTTACTTACAGGGGGTAGTAAGCATTCAGTACTTC.

The chain carries TRBV2 and TRBJ2-4; 8 bases map to TRBD2. J gave up 7 bases and V 2 bases, and 7 bases lay outside the gene matches. CDR3 length: 15 residues. Germline-derived CDR1 and CDR2 are SNHLY and FYNNEI. In DNA form, the CDR3 reads TGTGCCAGCAGTGAAAATACGGGAGGGGGGAACATTCAGTACTTC. Its translation: CASSENTGGGNIQYF. Full variable domain (remainder filled in from reference TRBV2 and TRBJ2-4): EPEVTQTPSHQVTQMGQEVILRCVPISNHLYFYWYRQILGQKVEFLVSFYNNEISEKSEIFDDQFSVERPDGSNFTLKIRSTKLEDSAMYFCASSENTGGGNIQYFGAGTRLSVL.

This chain joins TRBV7-9 and TRBJ2-2, with D maybe TRBD2 (6 bases). Germline values: CDR1 SEHNR, CDR2 FQNEAQ (reference sequence). The CDR3 length is 14 residues. Trimming stripped 5 bases from V and 5 bases from J, with 12 bases between. The chain's CDR3 is CASSPGRGTGELFF. The CDR3 coding sequence is TGTGCCAGCAGCCCCGGGAGAGGGACCGGGGAGCTGTTTTTT.

The chain uses TRBV5-6 and TRBJ1-2, with D possibly being TRBD1 (5 bases). This CDR3 has 15 amino acids. The germline gives CDR1 SGHDT, CDR2 YYEEEE. The V gene lost 3 bases and the J gene lost 4 bases, with 16 bases spanning the gap. The CDR3 DNA sequence: TGTGCCAGCAGCTCCAGGGCTCGCCGAACCTATGGCTACACCTTC. Its protein is CASSSRARRTYGYTF.

This rearrangement joins TRBV9 to TRBJ2-1; TRBD2 agrees at 8 bases. From germline, CDR1 is SGDLS and CDR2 YYNGEE. Unmatched junction bases numbered 3, after V lost 0 bases and J lost 4 bases. This CDR3 is 15 amino acids long. The CDR3 is CASSVEGGRYNEQFF. Written as DNA, the CDR3 is TGTGCCAGCAGCGTAGAAGGCGGGAGGTACAATGAGCAGTTCTTC.

The chain has TRBV28 and TRBJ1-2, with D perhaps TRBD1 (5 bases). The CDR3 sequence is 15 residues long. Trimming removed 5 bases from V and 5 bases from J, with 18 bases in between. Germline lookup yields CDR1 MDHEN and CDR2 SYDVKM. The CDR3 coding sequence is TGTGCCAGCAGTCCGGGGGGTACCATTTTATATGGCTACACCTTC. This gives the protein CASSPGGTILYGYTF.

The chain links TRBV30 to TRBJ1-3; 9 bases are a match to TRBD1. CDR1 and CDR2 from the germline V gene are GTSNPN and SVGIG (reference sequence). The CDR3 is 15 amino acids. After removal of 2 bases from V and 2 bases from J, the junction contained 4 bases not matched to a gene. The CDR3 nucleotides read TGTGCCTGGAGTCTACAGGGGGCGCCTGGAAACACCATATATTTT. Encoded protein: CAWSLQGAPGNTIYF.

The CDR3 loop is CASSQDNTDTQYF. DNA of the CDR3: TGCGCCAGCAGCCAAGATAACACAGATACGCAGTATTTT. The chain is built from TRBV4-1 and TRBJ2-3; D uncertain. The CDR3 is 13 amino acids. Germline CDR1 is MGHRA and CDR2 is YSYEKL. Trimming cost V 0 bases and J 2 bases, with 3 bases left between them.

As regards this clone: Relative to the germline gene, one junction end is altered; a read error may explain this. The chain has TRBV29-1 and TRBJ2-3; the match to TRBD2 covers 10 bases. CDR3 size: 13 residues. CDR1 is SQVTM, CDR2 ANQGSEA, per germline. The CDR3 protein is CSVEGLRTSGYLF. Written as DNA, the CDR3 is TGCAGCGTTGAAGGTCTACGGACTAGCGGTTACCTTTTT.

The gene calls are TRBV28 and TRBJ2-1; 7 positions match TRBD2. This CDR3 has 15 residues. From germline, CDR1 is MDHEN and CDR2 SYDVKM. V trimming: 4 bases; J trimming: 5 bases; junction bases outside the gene matches: 8. CDR3 nucleotides: TGTGCCAGCAGTTCGATTTCTAGCGGACACAATGAGCAGTTCTTC. Translated, it gives CASSSISSGHNEQFF.

V usage is TRBV9 and J usage is TRBJ1-1; D remains ambiguous. CDR3 size: 16 residues. V gave up 3 bases and J gave up 6 bases, with 21 bases separating them. Germline V CDR1 and CDR2: SGDLS, YYNGEE. DNA for the CDR3: TGTGCCAGCAGCGGACCCTCGGGAGGGCCCCACGCTGAAGCTTTCTTT. Its protein is CASSGPSGGPHAEAFF.

The rearrangement links TRBV18 to TRBJ2-2, with D perhaps TRBD1 (6 bases). V dropped 1 base and J dropped 6 bases, with 6 bases sitting between them. Germline assignment: CDR1 KGHSH and CDR2 LQKENI. The CDR3 sequence is 13 residues long. Here the CDR3 reads CASSPQGAGELFF. CDR3 coding DNA: TGTGCCAGCTCACCACAGGGGGCCGGGGAGCTGTTTTTT.

The chain combines TRBV10-3 with TRBJ2-5, with 7 bases matching TRBD2. The V and J ends lost 6 bases and 2 bases, in that order; junction bases with no gene match: 6. From germline, CDR1 is ENHRY and CDR2 SYGVKD. The CDR3 is 14 residues long. The CDR3 loop is CAISFGGIQETQYF. As DNA, the CDR3 is TGTGCCATCAGCTTCGGGGGGATACAAGAGACCCAGTACTTC.

The V call is TRBV29-1, the J call TRBJ2-5; 8 bases match TRBD1. The CDR3 totals 14 residues. Germline assignment: CDR1 SQVTM and CDR2 ANQGSEA. Losses at the gene ends were 6 bases for V and 5 bases for J; bases not matched to a gene: 11. Here the CDR3 DNA reads TGCAGCGTCGAGATCAGGGGGCGCAGGGAGACCCAGTACTTC. Residues: CSVEIRGRRETQYF.

This rearrangement joins TRBV13 to TRBJ2-7; 7 bases map to TRBD1. V dropped 0 bases and J dropped 7; count of bases not matched to a gene: 9. The CDR3 is made up of 15 amino acids. In germline, CDR1 is PRHDT, CDR2 FYEKMQ (reference sequence). CDR3 residues: CASSLGGQTALEQYF. DNA for the CDR3: TGTGCCAGCAGCTTAGGGGGACAGACCGCCCTGGAGCAGTACTTC.

The count of this clone is one. The V call is TRBV28, the J call TRBJ1-4, with D unclear. V was pared by 8 bases and J by 4 bases, with 11 bases between. The CDR3 is 13 amino acids. Germline CDR1 reads MDHEN; CDR2 reads SYDVKM. In DNA, the CDR3 is TGTGCCAGCGTCGGAGTGAATAATGAAAAACTGTTTTTT. Translation gives CASVGVNNEKLFF.

The table lists this clone with a few counts. The V and J genes are TRBV25-1 and TRBJ1-1; tentatively, D is TRBD1 (6 bases). Germline V gene data show CDR1 as MGHDK and CDR2 as SYGVNS. The CDR3 is 14 amino acids. Between the trimmed V and J ends, which lost 6 bases and 5 bases, there was a span of 16 bases. The CDR3: CASSLTGYRTEAFF. The CDR3 nucleotides read TGTGCCAGCAGCCTCACAGGGTACCGGACTGAAGCTTTCTTT.

There are a few counts of this clone. In DNA form, the CDR3 reads TGTGCCAGCAGTTCAGGGGGCGGACCTCAAGAGACCCAGTACTTC. It codes for CASSSGGGPQETQYF. The chain carries TRBV7-9 and TRBJ2-5, with 8 bases lining up with TRBD1. The CDR3 contains 15 residues. The germline gives CDR1 SEHNR, CDR2 FQNEAQ (reference sequence). The V segment lost 6 bases and the J segment 2 bases; nucleotides outside the gene matches: 8.

The V call is TRBV7-9, the J call TRBJ1-2, with 8 bases fitting TRBD1. Germline assignment: CDR1 SEHNR and CDR2 FQNEAQ (reference sequence). This CDR3 has 14 residues. V dropped 6 bases and J dropped 4; count of bases not matched to a gene: 7. CDR3 sequence reads: CASSYNRGVYGYTF. CDR3 DNA: TGTGCCAGCAGTTACAACAGGGGGGTCTATGGCTACACCTTC.

This clone has just a few counts. This chain links TRBV15 with TRBJ2-7, with TRBD1 matching over 7 bases. Per the germline V gene, CDR1 is LNHNV and CDR2 is YYDKDF (reference sequence). With 0 bases clipped from V and 0 bases from J, the junction kept 5 bases outside the gene matches. The CDR3 extends over 16 amino acids. The CDR3 region is CATSRDGTASSYEQYF. The CDR3 DNA reads as TGTGCCACCAGCAGAGACGGGACAGCGAGCTCCTACGAGCAGTACTTC.